This TCR beta chain was profiled in a study of CD8+ T cells in alopecia areata. As to treatment: oral pan-JAK inhibitor, 5-10 mg twice daily. Lesional scalp tissue (obtained by punch biopsy) and peripheral blood were collected from alopecia areata patients. Reverse transcribed after extraction, RNA yielded cDNA as the sequencing template. Assay used: immunoSEQ multiplex PCR; TCRdb lists only in-frame clones, some missing. The sample has about 270,000 clones, 45% to 70% seen once; the top ten hold 0.75% to 0.95%. This specimen consisted of CD4+ T cells sorted from blood, obtained at roughly week 52, from a patient treated with tofacitinib. This TCR came from a human donor with alopecia areata.

In DNA form, the CDR3 reads TGTGCCAGCAGCGTAGTCAGTGGTCGGCAGAACACTGAAGCTTTCTTT. Translation: CASSVVSGRQNTEAFF. The chain employs TRBV9 and TRBJ1-1; D is unclear. This CDR3 spans 16 amino acids. Trimming took off 0 bases at V and 1 base at J, with 13 bases between the two ends. Germline V gene lookup returns CDR1 SGDLS and CDR2 YYNGEE. The complete variable domain, with remaining parts taken from reference TRBV9 and TRBJ1-1, reads DSGVTQTPKHLITATGQRVTLRCSPRSGDLSVYWYQQSLDQGLQFLIQYYNGEERAKGNILERFSAQQFPDLHSELNLSSLELGDSALYFCASSVVSGRQNTEAFFGQGTRLTVV.